These 23 T cell receptor beta chains were all obtained from the same sample, sequenced in a study of Graves' ophthalmopathy and Graves' hyperthyroidism. As the template, RNA transcripts were used to amplify TCR beta CDR3 regions. Following a first-round RT-PCR that used HTBI primers, a second-round multiplex PCR was carried out. MiXCR, applied by TCRdb to the multiplex PCR reads, yields one record per CDR3 protein. The sample shows hundreds of thousands of distinct CDR3 sequences, 20% to 25% of them seen only once. Sequenced sample: peripheral blood. All receptors derive from a woman aged 18-29 years with stable Graves' hyperthyroidism. Some clones in this sample may be carry-over from other donors' samples.

This clonotype came up many times. The genes are TRBV5-1 and TRBJ1-1; a weak D match, TRBD1 (5 bases). V dropped 2 bases and J dropped 0 bases, with 8 bases sitting between them. Germline values: CDR1 SGHRS, CDR2 YFSETQ. CDR3 length: 14 amino acids. CDR3 residues: CASSLGDMNTEAFF. CDR3 sequence (DNA): TGCGCCAGCAGCTTAGGGGATATGAACACTGAAGCTTTCTTT. Variable domain in full (rest from reference TRBV5-1 and TRBJ1-1): KAGVTQTPRYLIKTRGQQVTLSCSPISGHRSVSWYQQTPGQGLQFLFEYFSETQRNKGNFPGRFSGRQFSNSRSEMNVSTLELGDSALYLCASSLGDMNTEAFFGQGTRLTVV.

This clonotype was observed many times. This sequence joins TRBV7-3 and TRBJ1-1; 7 positions match TRBD1. CDR1 and CDR2 from the germline V gene are SGHTA and FQGTGA. With 5 bases clipped from V and 4 bases from J, the junction kept 7 bases outside the gene matches. The CDR3 totals 14 residues. CDR3 nucleotides: TGTGCCAGCAGCCGAGGGGGCCGGGGCACTGAAGCTTTCTTT. Amino acid sequence: CASSRGGRGTEAFF.

This clonotype was picked up many times. The V gene is TRBV24-1, the J gene TRBJ2-5, with D perhaps TRBD1 (6 bases). Germline CDR1 KGHDR, CDR2 SFDVKD. The CDR3 consists of 14 residues. V lost 3 bases and J lost 5, with 12 bases in between. CDR3 DNA: TGTGCCACCAGTGATCAACGGGACACGGAGACCCAGTACTTC. Its protein is CATSDQRDTETQYF.

In this sample, this clonotype turned up a few times. The chain uses TRBV20-1 and TRBJ1-1, with D uncertain. CDR1 DFQATT and CDR2 SNEGSKA come from the germline V gene (reference sequence). V lost 3 bases and J 2 bases, leaving 10 bases between the germline ends. The length of the CDR3 is 13 residues. The CDR3 spells CSASPPINTEAFF. In DNA, the CDR3 is TGCAGTGCTAGTCCTCCAATTAACACTGAAGCTTTCTTT.

The chain links TRBV10-3 to TRBJ2-2; 8 bases line up with TRBD1. The germline gives CDR1 ENHRY, CDR2 SYGVKD. V lost 7 bases and J lost 7; bases outside the gene matches: 5. This CDR3 has 13 residues. The CDR3 reads CAITDRGHGELFF. In DNA form, the CDR3 reads TGTGCCATCACCGACAGGGGTCACGGGGAGCTGTTTTTT.

The chain carries TRBV9 and TRBJ1-5; D gene ambiguous. Trimming shortened V by 4 bases and J by 4 bases, and 9 bases separated the two germline ends. The CDR3 is made up of 13 amino acids. Germline V gene data show CDR1 as SGDLS and CDR2 as YYNGEE. CDR3 residues: CASSQPGNQPQHF. In nucleotides, the CDR3 is TGTGCCAGCAGCCAACCGGGGAATCAGCCCCAGCATTTT.

Turning to this clonotype: The junction and the germline gene differ at one end; a read error may be behind it. V gene TRBV7-8 combines with J gene TRBJ2-2; D assignment may be TRBD1 or TRBD2 (5 bases each). This CDR3 region has 15 residues. Germline-derived CDR1 and CDR2 are SGHVS and FQNEAQ. The CDR3 is CASRWGPTNTGELCF. CDR3 nucleotide sequence: TGTGCCAGCAGGTGGGGACCGACGAACACCGGGGAGCTGTGTTTT.

This clonotype has a count of ten or more. The gene calls are TRBV20-1 and TRBJ2-7; D may be TRBD1 (5 bases). There are 10 residues in the CDR3. The ends were cut back, 5 bases at V and 3 bases at J, with 5 bases in the middle. Germline lookup yields CDR1 DFQATT and CDR2 SNEGSKA (reference sequence). CDR3 nucleotide sequence: TGCAGTGCTGGACACTACGAGCAGTACTTC. Translation: CSAGHYEQYF.

There are many counts of this clonotype. The chain has TRBV12-3 or TRBV12-4 and TRBJ1-5; no clear D gene. The CDR3 extends over 14 amino acids. Trimming took off 3 bases at V and 7 bases at J, with 13 bases between the two ends. Here the CDR3 DNA reads TGTGCCAGCAGTTTCAACGAAGGAGGCCAGCCCCAGCATTTT. It specifies CASSFNEGGQPQHF.

This clonotype was seen at least ten times. V usage is TRBV6-2 or TRBV6-3 and J usage is TRBJ1-2; weak D call: TRBD1 (5 bases). This CDR3 contains 15 residues. Trimming left V 2 bases short and J 3 bases short, with 13 bases between. Germline V gene data show CDR1 as MNHEY and CDR2 as SVGEGT. CDR3 sequence: CASSYPYGTDYGYTF. The CDR3 coding sequence is TGTGCCAGCAGTTACCCGTATGGGACGGACTATGGCTACACCTTC.

This clonotype turned up a few times. This chain connects TRBV28 to TRBJ1-2; the D is unclear. V was trimmed by 3 bases and J by 2 bases, leaving 7 bases between them. In germline, CDR1 is MDHEN, CDR2 SYDVKM. This CDR3 is 13 amino acids long. The CDR3 here is CASSFPWNYGYTF. The CDR3 DNA sequence: TGTGCCAGCAGTTTCCCCTGGAACTATGGCTACACCTTC.

This clonotype was counted many times. The chain carries TRBV27 and TRBJ1-1; 7 bases match TRBD1. With V trimmed by 5 bases and J by 4 bases, 19 bases remained unmatched. CDR1 MNHEY and CDR2 SMNVEV come from the germline V gene (reference sequence). This CDR3 comprises 18 residues. This CDR3 reads CASSPEWTGTRLRTEAFF. CDR3 DNA sequence: TGTGCCAGCAGTCCGGAGTGGACAGGCACCCGGTTGCGCACTGAAGCTTTCTTT.

The table lists this clonotype with many counts. This chain links TRBV14 with TRBJ2-2; D possibly corresponds to TRBD1 (7 bases). CDR3 size: 13 residues. Germline CDR1 reads SGHDN; CDR2 reads FVKESK. V was shortened by 3 bases and J by 6 bases, with 8 bases between the two germline ends. CDR3 in amino acids: CASSHRGAGELFF. The CDR3 DNA reads as TGTGCCAGCAGCCACAGGGGGGCCGGGGAGCTGTTTTTT.

The table lists this clonotype with many counts. The V gene is TRBV28, the J gene TRBJ2-5, with TRBD2 matching over 8 bases. CDR3 length: 15 amino acids. The ends lost 8 bases at V and 5 bases at J; junction bases unmatched: 13. Germline V gene sequence: CDR1 MDHEN, CDR2 SYDVKM. Here the CDR3 reads CASHREGGRQETQYF. The CDR3 DNA follows: TGTGCCAGCCACCGGGAGGGCGGGAGGCAGGAGACCCAGTACTTC.

This clonotype was detected ten times or more. The rearrangement links TRBV27 to TRBJ1-2; 11 bases fit TRBD1. CDR1 is MNHEY, CDR2 SMNVEV, per germline (reference sequence). Trimming at V came to 5 bases and at J to 6 bases, leaving 8 bases not matched to a gene. CDR3 length equals 15 residues. CDR3 sequence (DNA): TGTGCCAGCAGTGCCCTTATGGACAGGGGGCATGGCTACACCTTC. Residues: CASSALMDRGHGYTF.

This clonotype was found many times. The V gene is TRBV28, the J gene TRBJ2-7; D may be TRBD1 (7 bases). V lost 1 base and J 1 base, leaving 14 bases between the germline ends. Germline CDR1 is MDHEN and CDR2 is SYDVKM. CDR3 length: 16 amino acids. The CDR3 spells CASSLYATGRSYEQYF. For the CDR3, the DNA is TGTGCCAGCAGTTTATACGCGACAGGGAGGTCCTACGAGCAGTACTTC.

This clonotype was seen at least ten times. This rearrangement joins TRBV7-2 to TRBJ1-2; no clear D. The V end was cut by 6 bases, the J end by 11 bases, with 13 bases between. Per the germline V gene, CDR1 is SGHTA and CDR2 is FQGNSA. The CDR3 length is 11 residues. CDR3 sequence (DNA): TGTGCCAGCAGGCGGACCTGGTTTTACACCTTC. It codes for CASRRTWFYTF.

This clonotype has just a few counts. This chain joins TRBV11-3 and TRBJ1-2; no definite D call. V lost 11 bases to trimming and J lost 0 bases, with 16 bases between them. CDR3 length: 14 amino acids. In germline, CDR1 is SGHNT, CDR2 YENEEA. CDR3 sequence (DNA): TGTGCCCCCCTGCCAGACGCTTCTAACTATGGCTACACCTTC. It translates to CAPLPDASNYGYTF.

This clonotype was observed at least ten times. The chain is built from TRBV20-1 and TRBJ2-2, with 8 bases matching TRBD2. The CDR3 is made up of 16 amino acids. Germline values: CDR1 DFQATT, CDR2 SNEGSKA (reference sequence). V lost 0 bases, J lost 0 bases, and 3 bases stayed unmatched. CDR3 sequence reads: CSARDPGGANTGELFF. CDR3 DNA sequence: TGCAGTGCTAGAGACCCGGGAGGGGCGAACACCGGGGAGCTGTTTTTT.

This rearrangement joins TRBV5-1 to TRBJ2-1; the match to TRBD1 covers 7 bases. The CDR3 totals 14 residues. The germline CDR1 and CDR2 sequences are SGHRS and YFSETQ. V gave up 0 bases and J gave up 9 bases; unmatched junction bases: 6. Here the CDR3 reads CASSLEPAGGEQFF. The CDR3 nucleotides read TGCGCCAGCAGCTTGGAGCCCGCAGGGGGTGAGCAGTTCTTC.

Only a few counts were recorded for this clonotype. V usage is TRBV12-3 or TRBV12-4 and J usage is TRBJ1-2; the D gene is possibly TRBD1 (5 bases). CDR3 length: 12 amino acids. V was cut by 6 bases and J by 7 bases, with 12 bases left in between. The CDR3 is CASRSDRSGYTF. DNA for the CDR3: TGTGCCAGCAGATCAGACAGAAGTGGCTACACCTTC.

This clonotype has a count of ten or more. The chain uses TRBV2 and TRBJ2-7; D may be TRBD1 or TRBD2 (5 bases each). The germline V gene encodes CDR1 SNHLY and CDR2 FYNNEI. V was pared by 4 bases and J by 6 bases, with 22 bases between. The CDR3 spans 16 residues. The CDR3 nucleotides are TGTGCCAGCAGTGTGCTCGCCGGGGCAGACGGCGGCGAGCAGTACTTC. Amino acids: CASSVLAGADGGEQYF.

This clonotype was observed many times. The rearrangement joins TRBV29-1 to TRBJ1-2; tentatively, D is TRBD1 (5 bases). The CDR3 sequence is 11 residues long. Germline V lookup: CDR1 SQVTM, CDR2 ANQGSEA. V was cut by 7 bases and J by 4 bases, with 10 bases left in between. The CDR3 loop is CSGGTVYGYTF. The CDR3 DNA follows: TGCAGCGGGGGGACGGTCTATGGCTACACCTTC.